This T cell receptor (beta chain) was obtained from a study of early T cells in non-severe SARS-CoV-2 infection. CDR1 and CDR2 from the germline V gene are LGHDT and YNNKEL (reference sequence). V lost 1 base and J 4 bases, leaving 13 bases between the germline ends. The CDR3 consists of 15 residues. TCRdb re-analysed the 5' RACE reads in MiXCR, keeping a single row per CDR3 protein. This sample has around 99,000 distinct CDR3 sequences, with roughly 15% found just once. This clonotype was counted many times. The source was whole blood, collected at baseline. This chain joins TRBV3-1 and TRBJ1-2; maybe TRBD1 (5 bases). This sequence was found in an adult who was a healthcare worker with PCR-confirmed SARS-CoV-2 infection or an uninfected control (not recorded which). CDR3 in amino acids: CASSQVEGAGYGYTF. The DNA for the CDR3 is TGTGCCAGCAGCCAAGTGGAAGGGGCCGGCTATGGCTACACCTTC.